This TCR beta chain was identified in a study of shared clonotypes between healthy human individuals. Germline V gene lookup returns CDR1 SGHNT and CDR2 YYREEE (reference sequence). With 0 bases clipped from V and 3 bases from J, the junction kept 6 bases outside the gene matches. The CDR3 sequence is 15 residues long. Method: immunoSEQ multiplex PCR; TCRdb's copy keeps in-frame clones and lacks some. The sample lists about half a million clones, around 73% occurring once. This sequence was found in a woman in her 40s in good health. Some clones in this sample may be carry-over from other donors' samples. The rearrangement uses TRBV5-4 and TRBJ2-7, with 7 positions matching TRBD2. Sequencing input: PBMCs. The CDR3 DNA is TGTGCCAGCAGCTTGGCCGGCGGGAGAAGCTACGAGCAGTACTTC. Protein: CASSLAGGRSYEQYF.